The table lists the clone carrying this T cell receptor (beta chain) with a few counts. Its specificity is not known. This record belongs to a study of PD-L1 blockade in urothelial cancer. Study context: Among blood samples, the median T cell count was around 140,000.

The time point denotes: peripheral blood 6 weeks after treatment start. Sample numbers ranged from 1 to 8 per patient, encompassing pretreatment and on-treatment collections. The protocol was immunoSEQ multiplex PCR, while the TCRdb copy is restricted to in-frame clones and leaves out a portion. The data hold tens of thousands of clones, with about 85% observed a single time. General study results and limits: Tumor-associated blood clones were expanded more by durable-benefit patients at 3 weeks.

The CDR3 is 14 amino acids. Germline V gives CDR1 MNHNS, CDR2 SASEGT. V lost 4 bases and J lost 9; bases outside the gene matches: 9. The chain couples TRBV6-1 to TRBJ1-5; 7 bases align to TRBD1. This specimen was PBMCs, taken around atezolizumab (anti-PD-L1) treatment. This clonotype was obtained from a man aged 45-60 years with urothelial cancer. CDR3 bases: TGTGCCAGCAGTGCGGACAGGAGAAAAGGGCCCCAGCATTTT. Protein sequence: CASSADRRKGPQHF.